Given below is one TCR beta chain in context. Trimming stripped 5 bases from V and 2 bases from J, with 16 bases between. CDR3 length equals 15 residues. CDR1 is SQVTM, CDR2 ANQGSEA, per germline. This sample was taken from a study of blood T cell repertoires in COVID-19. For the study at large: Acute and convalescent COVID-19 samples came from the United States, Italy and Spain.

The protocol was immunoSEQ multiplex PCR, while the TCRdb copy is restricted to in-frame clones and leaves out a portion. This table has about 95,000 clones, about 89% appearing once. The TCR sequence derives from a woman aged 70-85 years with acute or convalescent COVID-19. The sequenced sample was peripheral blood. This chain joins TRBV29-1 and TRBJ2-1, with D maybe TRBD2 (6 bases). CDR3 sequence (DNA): TGCAGCGTTAAGAAGGGCGGGACCCCCTACAATGAGCAGTTCTTC. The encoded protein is CSVKKGGTPYNEQFF.